This section outlines one TCR beta chain sequence together with its context. Its antigen is still unknown. This sample was taken from a study of cytomegalovirus exposure and HLA in healthy donors. Broader study findings: The authors later linked a missense DCLRE1C variant to TCR beta V- and J-gene trimming. Segments of the TCR beta V type were, in most cases, productive about 87% or about 30% of the time in an earlier analysis.

PCR primers comprised 60 Vbeta and 13 Jbeta primers. Profiled with immunoSEQ multiplex PCR; TCRdb holds only in-frame clones, not every one. The sample lists around 120,000 clones; over 70% were seen once. V shed 2 bases and J shed 7 bases, with 9 bases lying between them. Germline V CDR1 and CDR2: MDHEN, SYDVKM. The CDR3 loop spans 14 amino acids. Sequenced material: PBMCs. The chain has TRBV28 and TRBJ1-6, with no clear D. The clonotype comes from a female donor in good health and CMV-seropositive. The CDR3 loop is CASSLGQDNSPLHF. Written as DNA, the CDR3 is TGTGCCAGCAGTTTAGGGCAAGACAATTCACCCCTCCACTTT. The complete variable domain, with remaining parts taken from reference TRBV28 and TRBJ1-6, reads DVKVTQSSRYLVKRTGEKVFLECVQDMDHENMFWYRQDPGLGLRLIYFSYDVKMKEKGDIPEGYSVSREKKERFSLILESASTNQTSMYLCASSLGQDNSPLHFGNGTRLTVT.